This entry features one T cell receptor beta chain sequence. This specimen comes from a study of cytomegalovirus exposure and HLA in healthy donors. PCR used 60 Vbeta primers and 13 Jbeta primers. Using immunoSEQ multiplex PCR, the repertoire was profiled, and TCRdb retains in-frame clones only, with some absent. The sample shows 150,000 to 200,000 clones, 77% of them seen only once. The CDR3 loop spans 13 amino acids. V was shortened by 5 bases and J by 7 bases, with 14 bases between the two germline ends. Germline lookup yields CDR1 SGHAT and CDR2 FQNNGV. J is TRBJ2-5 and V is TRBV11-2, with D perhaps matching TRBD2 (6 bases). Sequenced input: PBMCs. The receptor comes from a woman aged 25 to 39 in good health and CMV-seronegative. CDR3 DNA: TGTGCCAGCAGCCCCCGGGAGTTGGGGACCCAGTACTTC. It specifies CASSPRELGTQYF. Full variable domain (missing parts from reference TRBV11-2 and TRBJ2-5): EAGVAQSPRYKIIEKRQSVAFWCNPISGHATLYWYQQILGQGPKLLIQFQNNGVVDDSQLPKDRFSAERLKGVDSTLKIQPAKLEDSAVYLCASSPRELGTQYFGPGTRLLVL.